Listed below are T cell receptor beta chains from one sample, sequenced in a study of post-analysis software for immune sequencing data. One entry per CDR3 protein, called by TCRdb with MiXCR from the PCR reads. Altogether about 190,000 distinct CDR3 sequences are present, approximately 29% being singletons, with the ten largest covering roughly 3.4%. The specimen sequenced was blood. The receptors originated from a girl under 18 with multiple sclerosis. The CDR3 runs from the conserved cysteine through the conserved F or W. D genes are given only for firm matches. Size tells how often a clone was seen (once, few, many) or the class of an expanded clone, and some rows leave it out.

D: TRBD1
J: TRBJ1-2
size: few
V: TRBV19
CDR3: CASSVPGQGAGGYTF
DNA: TGTGCCAGTAGCGTTCCGGGACAGGGGGCGGGTGGCTACACCTTC

D: .
J: TRBJ2-7
size: few
V: TRBV21-1
CDR3: CARTWIDRYEQYF
DNA: TGTGCCAGAACGTGGATAGACCGCTACGAGCAGTACTTC

D: .
J: TRBJ2-7
size: many
V: TRBV6-1
CDR3: CASSLQGLSSEQYF
DNA: TGTGCCAGCAGTCTACAGGGTTTATCCTCCGAGCAGTACTTC

D: TRBD1
J: TRBJ1-5
size: .
V: TRBV4-1
CDR3: CASSQPGTGGQPQHF
DNA: TGCGCCAGCAGCCAACCCGGGACAGGAGGACAGCCCCAGCATTTT

D: TRBD2
J: TRBJ2-3
size: many
V: TRBV6-5
CDR3: CASSYSTAGGVGDTQYF
DNA: TGTGCCAGCAGTTACTCGACAGCGGGGGGGGTAGGAGATACGCAGTATTTT

D: .
J: TRBJ1-2
size: many
V: TRBV30
CDR3: CAWRRWTDYGYTF
DNA: TGTGCCTGGAGAAGGTGGACAGACTATGGCTACACCTTC

D: TRBD2
J: TRBJ2-3
size: .
V: TRBV7-9
CDR3: CASSNPAGGGTYF
DNA: TGTGCCAGCAGCAACCCCGCTGGGGGGGGAACGTATTTT

D: TRBD1
J: TRBJ1-6
size: few
V: TRBV2
CDR3: CASSRDRGGSPLHF
DNA: TGTGCCAGCAGCCGGGACAGGGGGGGATCACCCCTCCACTTT

D: TRBD1
J: TRBJ2-1
size: few
V: TRBV5-1
CDR3: CASSRRTGDEQFF
DNA: TGCGCCAGCAGCCGAAGGACAGGGGATGAGCAGTTCTTC

D: .
J: TRBJ1-1
size: many
V: TRBV7-2
CDR3: CASSLTAILPTEAFF
DNA: TGTGCCAGCAGCTTAACCGCAATCCTTCCCACTGAAGCTTTCTTT

D: .
J: TRBJ1-2
size: .
V: TRBV2
CDR3: CASRRSGVLHYGYTF
DNA: TGTGCCAGCAGACGGTCAGGGGTTTTGCACTATGGCTACACCTTC

D: TRBD1
J: TRBJ1-1
size: many
V: TRBV4-1
CDR3: CASSLVQGADTEAFF
DNA: TGCGCCAGCAGCTTAGTACAGGGGGCAGACACTGAAGCTTTCTTT

D: .
J: TRBJ2-1
size: many
V: TRBV10-3
CDR3: CAISRLGGEQFF
DNA: TGTGCCATCAGCCGTTTAGGGGGTGAGCAGTTCTTC

D: TRBD1
J: TRBJ2-5
size: few
V: TRBV6-1
CDR3: CASYLGQGRWETQYF
DNA: TGTGCCAGCTATCTCGGACAGGGGAGGTGGGAGACCCAGTACTTC

D: .
J: TRBJ2-6
size: many
V: TRBV5-1
CDR3: CASSLGSVSGANVLTF
DNA: TGCGCCAGCAGCTTGGGGTCTGTCTCTGGGGCCAACGTCCTGACTTTC

D: TRBD2
J: TRBJ2-5
size: .
V: TRBV20-1
CDR3: CSASTSGGAEETQYF
DNA: TGCAGTGCTAGTACTAGCGGGGGGGCGGAGGAGACCCAGTACTTC

D: .
J: TRBJ1-5
size: .
V: TRBV5-5
CDR3: CASSLAPRVSNQPQHF
DNA: TGTGCCAGCAGCTTGGCCCCCAGGGTGAGCAATCAGCCCCAGCATTTT